These T cell receptor beta chains were read from a single sample in a study of blood T cell repertoires in COVID-19. Sequencing used immunoSEQ multiplex PCR; TCRdb keeps in-frame clones, though not all of them. Of hundreds of thousands of clones listed, around 91% were seen once; the top ten hold around a tenth. The material sequenced was PBMCs or T cells enriched from blood (not recorded which). All receptors derive from a woman in her thirties or forties who had recovered from COVID-19. The CDR3 runs from the conserved cysteine through the conserved F or W. The D gene is left open where the match is weak. Size values are once, few and many counts, or a class for expanded clones, and some rows have none.

D gene: NA; clone size: NA; V gene: TRBV24-1; J gene: TRBJ2-2; CDR3 DNA: TGTGCCACCAGTGAGGGGACACCATCGAACACCGGGGAGCTGTTTTTT; CDR3 protein: CATSEGTPSNTGELFF
D gene: NA; clone size: NA; V gene: TRBV19; J gene: TRBJ1-1; CDR3 DNA: TGTGCCAGTAGTAAACCGGGGAGTTCTGAAGCTTTCTTT; CDR3 protein: CASSKPGSSEAFF
D gene: NA; clone size: NA; V gene: TRBV24-1; J gene: TRBJ2-3; CDR3 DNA: TGTGCCACCAGTACGGCCCTGACAGGAGTCGATACGCAGTATTTT; CDR3 protein: CATSTALTGVDTQYF
D gene: NA; clone size: NA; V gene: TRBV19; J gene: TRBJ1-1; CDR3 DNA: TGTGCCAGTAGTATCACCAGGGAACTGCTGAACACTGAAGCTTTCTTT; CDR3 protein: CASSITRELLNTEAFF
D gene: NA; clone size: NA; V gene: TRBV7-9; J gene: TRBJ2-5; CDR3 DNA: TGTGCCAGCAGCCCCCGGACAGTCCAAGAGACCCAGTACTTC; CDR3 protein: CASSPRTVQETQYF
D gene: NA; clone size: NA; V gene: TRBV21-1; J gene: TRBJ2-4; CDR3 DNA: TGTGCCAGCAGCAAAAAGAGAGGAACCAAAAACATTCAGTACTTC; CDR3 protein: CASSKKRGTKNIQYF
D gene: TRBD1; clone size: NA; V gene: TRBV6-5; J gene: TRBJ2-7; CDR3 DNA: TGTGCCAGTGCAGGGGGCCACGAGCAGTACTTC; CDR3 protein: CASAGGHEQYF
D gene: NA; clone size: NA; V gene: TRBV27; J gene: TRBJ2-1; CDR3 DNA: TGTGCCAGCAGCCGGTACAATGAGCAGTTCTTC; CDR3 protein: CASSRYNEQFF
D gene: TRBD1; clone size: NA; V gene: TRBV4-3; J gene: TRBJ1-5; CDR3 DNA: TGCGCCAGCAGCCAAGATCTGGACAGGGGTCGGGGTCAGCCCCAGCATTTT; CDR3 protein: CASSQDLDRGRGQPQHF
D gene: TRBD1; clone size: NA; V gene: TRBV5-4; J gene: TRBJ2-2; CDR3 DNA: TGTGCCAGCAGCCCCTCGGGACAGCGGAACACCGGGGAGCTGTTTTTT; CDR3 protein: CASSPSGQRNTGELFF
D gene: TRBD1; clone size: NA; V gene: TRBV5-8; J gene: TRBJ1-3; CDR3 DNA: TGTGCCAGCAGCCCCGGACAGGGTTCTTACGGAAACACCATATATTTT; CDR3 protein: CASSPGQGSYGNTIYF
D gene: TRBD1; clone size: NA; V gene: TRBV28; J gene: TRBJ1-4; CDR3 DNA: TGTGCCAGCAGTCGTTCCGGGACAGGGGGGGAAAAACTGTTTTTT; CDR3 protein: CASSRSGTGGEKLFF
D gene: NA; clone size: NA; V gene: TRBV24-1; J gene: TRBJ1-2; CDR3 DNA: TGTGCCACCTCGGACGGACTTAACTATGGCTACACCTTC; CDR3 protein: CATSDGLNYGYTF
D gene: NA; clone size: NA; V gene: TRBV5-6; J gene: TRBJ2-1; CDR3 DNA: TGTGCCAGCACCTTCGGTACGCGGGACGAGGCCTATGAGCAGTTCTTC; CDR3 protein: CASTFGTRDEAYEQFF
D gene: NA; clone size: once; V gene: TRBV6-5; J gene: TRBJ1-1; CDR3 DNA: TGTGCCAGCAGTTACGAGGCTCGGACTGAAGCTTTCTTT; CDR3 protein: CASSYEARTEAFF
D gene: TRBD1; clone size: NA; V gene: TRBV2; J gene: TRBJ2-7; CDR3 DNA: TGTGCCAGTAACCCCCCGGGACAGGGAATCTACGAGCAGTACTTC; CDR3 protein: CASNPPGQGIYEQYF
D gene: NA; clone size: NA; V gene: TRBV19; J gene: TRBJ1-3; CDR3 DNA: TGTGCCAGTAGTATTCGGGAAACCCGACCACGGGACACCATATATTTT; CDR3 protein: CASSIRETRPRDTIYF
D gene: TRBD1; clone size: NA; V gene: TRBV9; J gene: TRBJ1-3; CDR3 DNA: TGTGCCAGCAGCGTAGCTGAGAGGACAGGGGGCCAAAACACCATATATTTT; CDR3 protein: CASSVAERTGGQNTIYF
D gene: TRBD1; clone size: NA; V gene: TRBV15; J gene: TRBJ1-2; CDR3 DNA: TGTGCCACCAGCATTTCCGGGACAGGGGTCTATGGCTACACCTTC; CDR3 protein: CATSISGTGVYGYTF
D gene: NA; clone size: once; V gene: TRBV6-5; J gene: TRBJ1-1; CDR3 DNA: TGTGCCAGCAGACCCCAGGACAGAACTGAAGCTTTCTTT; CDR3 protein: CASRPQDRTEAFF
D gene: NA; clone size: NA; V gene: TRBV21-1; J gene: TRBJ1-1; CDR3 DNA: TGTGCCAGCCATCCGGGAAGGGGGCGAAACACTGAAGCTTTCTTT; CDR3 protein: CASHPGRGRNTEAFF
D gene: NA; clone size: NA; V gene: TRBV2; J gene: TRBJ2-7; CDR3 DNA: TGTGCCAGCATGACGGGAGTTGGAGAGCAGTACTTC; CDR3 protein: CASMTGVGEQYF
D gene: NA; clone size: NA; V gene: TRBV7-8; J gene: TRBJ1-1; CDR3 DNA: TGTGCCAGCAGCTTGGGGGGGCGAGAAACTGAAGCTTTCTTT; CDR3 protein: CASSLGGRETEAFF
D gene: NA; clone size: NA; V gene: TRBV5-1; J gene: TRBJ1-1; CDR3 DNA: TGCGCCAGCAGCTCCCAGGGTGGAGGGACTGAAGCTTTCTTT; CDR3 protein: CASSSQGGGTEAFF
D gene: NA; clone size: NA; V gene: TRBV27; J gene: TRBJ1-1; CDR3 DNA: TGTGCCAGCGGGACGGAGGGAACTGAAGCTTTCTTT; CDR3 protein: CASGTEGTEAFF
D gene: TRBD2; clone size: many; V gene: TRBV4-2; J gene: TRBJ2-7; CDR3 DNA: TGTGCCAGCAGCCAAGATTTCGGGGTAACTAGCGGGAGTATGGAGCAGTACTTC; CDR3 protein: CASSQDFGVTSGSMEQYF
D gene: NA; clone size: NA; V gene: TRBV5-6; J gene: TRBJ1-6; CDR3 DNA: TGTGCCAGCAGCCAGTACAGAAGCTCCTATAATTCACCCCTCCACTTT; CDR3 protein: CASSQYRSSYNSPLHF
D gene: NA; clone size: NA; V gene: TRBV2; J gene: TRBJ2-3; CDR3 DNA: TGTGCCAGCAGTGAGGGGACTTCGACGCAGTATTTT; CDR3 protein: CASSEGTSTQYF
D gene: NA; clone size: NA; V gene: TRBV3-1/TRBV3-2; J gene: TRBJ1-4; CDR3 DNA: TGTGCCAGCAGCCAGACCGGGACAACTAATGAAAAACTGTTTTTT; CDR3 protein: CASSQTGTTNEKLFF
D gene: TRBD1; clone size: few; V gene: TRBV29-1; J gene: TRBJ1-2; CDR3 DNA: TGCAGCGTTGTACAGGGGGCAGGTGGCTACACCTTC; CDR3 protein: CSVVQGAGGYTF
D gene: TRBD1; clone size: NA; V gene: TRBV4-1; J gene: TRBJ2-5; CDR3 DNA: TGCGCCAGCAGCCAACTACAGGGGGGAGTAGGGACCCAGTACTTC; CDR3 protein: CASSQLQGGVGTQYF
D gene: TRBD2; clone size: NA; V gene: TRBV7-3; J gene: TRBJ2-7; CDR3 DNA: TGTGCCAGCAGCCTCCTCGGGGGGAACTACGAGCAGTACTTC; CDR3 protein: CASSLLGGNYEQYF
D gene: NA; clone size: NA; V gene: TRBV6-5; J gene: TRBJ1-1; CDR3 DNA: TGTGCCAGCAGTTTTTATTTGAACACTGAAGCTTTCTTT; CDR3 protein: CASSFYLNTEAFF
D gene: NA; clone size: few; V gene: TRBV9; J gene: TRBJ2-1; CDR3 DNA: TGTGCCAGCAGCGTAGAGGCTACTAGTTCTAATGAGCAGTTCTTC; CDR3 protein: CASSVEATSSNEQFF
D gene: NA; clone size: NA; V gene: TRBV9; J gene: TRBJ2-3; CDR3 DNA: TGTGCCAGCAGCGTAGAGGGGACAAACACAGATACGCAGTATTTT; CDR3 protein: CASSVEGTNTDTQYF
D gene: TRBD1; clone size: NA; V gene: TRBV12-5; J gene: TRBJ2-7; CDR3 DNA: TGTGCTAGTGGTTTGACACGGGGGACAGGGGTGGCCTACGAGCAGTACTTC; CDR3 protein: CASGLTRGTGVAYEQYF
D gene: NA; clone size: NA; V gene: TRBV24-1; J gene: TRBJ1-1; CDR3 DNA: TGTGCCACCAGTGGGCCAGGAGGTTCTTCCACTGAAGCTTTCTTT; CDR3 protein: CATSGPGGSSTEAFF
D gene: TRBD2; clone size: NA; V gene: TRBV11-3; J gene: TRBJ2-7; CDR3 DNA: TGTGCCAGCAGCATCGGACTAGCGGGAGCTCAAGAGCAGTACTTC; CDR3 protein: CASSIGLAGAQEQYF
D gene: NA; clone size: NA; V gene: TRBV7-7; J gene: TRBJ1-1; CDR3 DNA: TGTGCTAGCAGCGCGGAGGGAACCACTGAAGCTTTCTTT; CDR3 protein: CASSAEGTTEAFF
D gene: TRBD2; clone size: NA; V gene: TRBV12-5; J gene: TRBJ2-3; CDR3 DNA: TGTGCTAGTGGTAAACAGGGGGCTAGCGGGAGGGCCATTACAGATACGCAGTATTTT; CDR3 protein: CASGKQGASGRAITDTQYF
D gene: NA; clone size: NA; V gene: TRBV27; J gene: TRBJ2-7; CDR3 DNA: TGTGCCAGCAGTTGGGAAGGTGCCGGGGTGGGTTACGAGCAGTACTTC; CDR3 protein: CASSWEGAGVGYEQYF
D gene: TRBD2; clone size: NA; V gene: TRBV4-2; J gene: TRBJ2-1; CDR3 DNA: TGTGCCAGCAGCCAACTTAGCGGGAGAGGAGCCTACAATGAGCAGTTCTTC; CDR3 protein: CASSQLSGRGAYNEQFF
D gene: TRBD1; clone size: NA; V gene: TRBV27; J gene: TRBJ1-5; CDR3 DNA: TGTGCCAGCAGCCCTCGAGGACAGGGGAATCAGCCCCAGCATTTT; CDR3 protein: CASSPRGQGNQPQHF
D gene: NA; clone size: NA; V gene: TRBV19; J gene: TRBJ1-5; CDR3 DNA: TGTGCCAGTAGTATAGCACGCGATAATCAGCCCCAGCATTTT; CDR3 protein: CASSIARDNQPQHF
D gene: NA; clone size: NA; V gene: TRBV2; J gene: TRBJ2-1; CDR3 DNA: TGTGCCAGCAGTGAACAGATCTACAATGAGCAGTTCTTC; CDR3 protein: CASSEQIYNEQFF
D gene: NA; clone size: NA; V gene: TRBV7-9; J gene: TRBJ1-1; CDR3 DNA: TGTGCCAGCACCAGGGGAGGGAACACTGAAGCTTTCTTT; CDR3 protein: CASTRGGNTEAFF
D gene: NA; clone size: NA; V gene: TRBV7-2; J gene: TRBJ2-5; CDR3 DNA: TGTGCCAGCGGAGGGTGGGGAGAGACCCAGTACTTC; CDR3 protein: CASGGWGETQYF
D gene: NA; clone size: NA; V gene: TRBV7-2; J gene: TRBJ2-1; CDR3 DNA: TGTGCCAGCGGACTCGGGGGGCCCTCCTACAATGAGCAGTTCTTC; CDR3 protein: CASGLGGPSYNEQFF